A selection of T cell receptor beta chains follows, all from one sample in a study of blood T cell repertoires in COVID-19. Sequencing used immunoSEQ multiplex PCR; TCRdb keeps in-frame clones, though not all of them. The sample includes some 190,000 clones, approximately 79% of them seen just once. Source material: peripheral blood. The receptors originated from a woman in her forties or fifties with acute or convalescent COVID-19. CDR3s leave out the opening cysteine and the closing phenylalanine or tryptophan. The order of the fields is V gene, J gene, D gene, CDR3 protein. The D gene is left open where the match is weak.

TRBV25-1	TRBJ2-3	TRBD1	ASSWDRATDTQY
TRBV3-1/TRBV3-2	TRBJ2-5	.	ASSRGLSQETQY
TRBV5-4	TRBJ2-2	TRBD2	ASRASGSPNTGELF
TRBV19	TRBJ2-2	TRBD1	ASSIGQGVNTGELF
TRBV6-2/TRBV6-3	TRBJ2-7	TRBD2	ASSQRPGTSGRGDEQY
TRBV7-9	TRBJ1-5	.	ASSFHRDSNQPQH
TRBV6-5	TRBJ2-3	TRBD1	ASSRQGTDTQY
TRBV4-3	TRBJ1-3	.	ASSQEGRGNTIY
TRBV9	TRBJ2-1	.	ASSVTGNPPHNEQF
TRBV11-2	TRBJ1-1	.	ASSYGRGRQEAF
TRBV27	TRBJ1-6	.	ASRRGEGISYNSPLH
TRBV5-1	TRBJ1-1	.	ASSLGAANTEAF
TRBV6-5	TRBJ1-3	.	ASSSTWGGGNTIY
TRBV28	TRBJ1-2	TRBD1	ASSFQGDSYGYT
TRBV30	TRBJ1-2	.	AWGIGTDST
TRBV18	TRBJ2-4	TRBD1	ASSPKDRGSTKNIQY
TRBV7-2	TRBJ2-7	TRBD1	ASSSRTGGYEQY
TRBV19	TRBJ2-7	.	ASSSPGTRGYEQY
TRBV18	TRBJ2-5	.	ASSPGQQETQY
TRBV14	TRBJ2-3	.	ASSRDSRTDTQY
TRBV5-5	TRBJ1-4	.	ASSLRQGGATNEKLF
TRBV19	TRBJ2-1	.	ASSIRETSNEQF
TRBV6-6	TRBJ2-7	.	ASSEQGADYEQY
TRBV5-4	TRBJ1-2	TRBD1	ASSLEAGTGLPRGYGYT
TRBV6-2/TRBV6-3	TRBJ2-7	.	ASSYANVYEQY
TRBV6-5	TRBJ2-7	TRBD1	ATSGGVFYEQY
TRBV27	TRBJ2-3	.	ASSFSTGQGTDTQY
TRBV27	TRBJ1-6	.	ASSSSPSSSYNSPLH
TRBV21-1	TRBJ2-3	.	ASRPWDPRGSTDTQY
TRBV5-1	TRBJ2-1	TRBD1	ASSWEDREEF
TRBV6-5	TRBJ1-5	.	ASSPPGGNQPQH
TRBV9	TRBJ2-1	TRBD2	ASSSAGGAYNEQF
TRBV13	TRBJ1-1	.	ASSLGLRGTEAF
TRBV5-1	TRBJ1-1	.	ASSLGTATETEAF
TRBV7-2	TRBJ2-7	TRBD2	ASSSPGTSGTTLYEQY
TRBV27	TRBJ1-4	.	ASSSRAIQGTVEKLF
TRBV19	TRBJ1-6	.	ASSTTGYNSPLH
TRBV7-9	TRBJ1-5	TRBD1	ASSSGQAYNQPQH
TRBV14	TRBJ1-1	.	ASSQDFGTEAF
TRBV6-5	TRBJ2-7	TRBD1	ASSYPTGGAGNEQY
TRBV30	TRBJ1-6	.	AWSASPGLPLH
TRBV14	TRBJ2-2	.	ASSHLGLGARELF
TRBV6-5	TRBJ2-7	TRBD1	ASSYRTGLYEQY
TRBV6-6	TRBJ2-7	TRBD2	ASTWGGGYYEQY
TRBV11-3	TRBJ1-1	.	ASSYLRGTEAF
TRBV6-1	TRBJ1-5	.	AIQGDVKQPQH
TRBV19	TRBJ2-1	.	ASSSPLLVWSSYNEQF
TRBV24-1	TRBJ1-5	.	ATSDPTAPEPQH
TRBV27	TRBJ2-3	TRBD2	ASSLVGLSTDTQY
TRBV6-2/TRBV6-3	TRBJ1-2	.	ASSYDTPYGYT
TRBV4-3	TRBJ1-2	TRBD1	ASSRSDRGYYGYT
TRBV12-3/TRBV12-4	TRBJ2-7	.	ASRPDRTYEQY